These T cell receptor beta chains were read from a single sample in a study of metastatic and nonmetastatic thyroid tumors. TCRdb reassembled clones from the PCR reads with MiXCR. This table has about 14,000 clones, approximately 28% appearing once. Input material: tumor tissue. The receptors here all came from a female donor with papillary thyroid cancer or a benign thyroid nodule (not recorded which). Some clones in this sample may be carry-over from other donors' samples. Each CDR3 is given with its conserved first and last residue. The D gene is left open where the match is weak. Clone size is not always given. Where it is, it says once, few, many or a class for expanded clones.

clone_size: few
cdr3_length: 15
v_call: TRBV2
j_call: TRBJ2-5
d_call: TRBD1
cdr3_aa: CASSSGDRGLGTQYF
cdr3_nt: TGTGCCAGCAGCTCGGGGGACAGGGGGCTCGGGACCCAGTACTTC

clone_size: medium-sized
cdr3_length: 15
v_call: TRBV5-1
j_call: TRBJ2-2
d_call: TRBD2
cdr3_aa: CASSLASGGTGELFF
cdr3_nt: TGCGCCAGCAGCTTGGCTAGCGGGGGCACCGGGGAGCTGTTTTTT

clone_size: -
cdr3_length: 14
v_call: TRBV30
j_call: TRBJ2-3
d_call: TRBD2
cdr3_aa: CACQAGYSTDTQYF
cdr3_nt: TGTGCCTGTCAAGCGGGATACAGCACAGATACGCAGTATTTT

clone_size: -
cdr3_length: 14
v_call: TRBV30
j_call: TRBJ2-2
d_call: -
cdr3_aa: CAWTASTVIGELFF
cdr3_nt: TGTGCCTGGACCGCTAGTACAGTGATCGGGGAGCTGTTTTTT

clone_size: few
cdr3_length: 15
v_call: TRBV28
j_call: TRBJ2-5
d_call: TRBD2
cdr3_aa: CASSLTGRGQETQYF
cdr3_nt: TGTGCCAGCAGTTTAACCGGGAGGGGCCAAGAGACCCAGTACTTC

clone_size: few
cdr3_length: 14
v_call: TRBV6-1
j_call: TRBJ1-1
d_call: TRBD1
cdr3_aa: CASRTGQGDTEAFF
cdr3_nt: TGTGCCAGCAGGACCGGACAGGGGGACACTGAAGCTTTCTTT

clone_size: many
cdr3_length: 14
v_call: TRBV6-1
j_call: TRBJ1-4
d_call: -
cdr3_aa: CASTRGQVDEKLFF
cdr3_nt: TGTGCCAGCACTCGGGGTCAGGTAGATGAAAAACTGTTTTTT

clone_size: -
cdr3_length: 14
v_call: TRBV20-1
j_call: TRBJ2-7
d_call: -
cdr3_aa: CSARGVAVSYEQYF
cdr3_nt: TGCAGTGCTAGGGGAGTAGCTGTCTCCTACGAGCAGTACTTC

clone_size: medium-sized
cdr3_length: 15
v_call: TRBV7-2
j_call: TRBJ2-7
d_call: TRBD1
cdr3_aa: CASSLGGGRGREQYF
cdr3_nt: TGTGCCAGCAGCTTAGGAGGGGGCAGGGGGCGCGAGCAGTACTTC

clone_size: few
cdr3_length: 12
v_call: TRBV28
j_call: TRBJ2-1
d_call: -
cdr3_aa: CASTSEDYEQFF
cdr3_nt: TGTGCCAGCACCTCCGAGGACTATGAGCAGTTCTTC

clone_size: -
cdr3_length: 15
v_call: TRBV20-1
j_call: TRBJ2-7
d_call: -
cdr3_aa: CSARIVLPGVYEQYF
cdr3_nt: TGCAGTGCTAGAATCGTGCTCCCTGGGGTCTACGAGCAGTACTTC

clone_size: medium-sized
cdr3_length: 14
v_call: TRBV20-1
j_call: TRBJ1-2
d_call: -
cdr3_aa: CSAFIPGQNSGYTF
cdr3_nt: TGCAGTGCGTTCATCCCGGGACAAAACAGTGGCTACACCTTC

clone_size: -
cdr3_length: 15
v_call: TRBV7-3
j_call: TRBJ1-6
d_call: TRBD1
cdr3_aa: CASSLNGQGEAPLHF
cdr3_nt: TGTGCCAGCAGCTTGAATGGACAGGGTGAGGCACCTCTCCACTTT

clone_size: -
cdr3_length: 15
v_call: TRBV7-9
j_call: TRBJ2-7
d_call: TRBD2
cdr3_aa: CASSPGGDFSYEQYF
cdr3_nt: TGTGCCAGCAGCCCCGGGGGGGACTTCTCCTACGAGCAGTACTTC

clone_size: -
cdr3_length: 16
v_call: TRBV5-6
j_call: TRBJ2-1
d_call: -
cdr3_aa: CASSDHLDSHYNEQFF
cdr3_nt: TGTGCCAGCAGTGATCATCTGGATTCTCACTACAATGAGCAGTTCTTC

clone_size: -
cdr3_length: 15
v_call: TRBV20-1
j_call: TRBJ2-5
d_call: TRBD1
cdr3_aa: CSARPTGGSRETQYF
cdr3_nt: TGCAGTGCTAGACCCACAGGGGGGTCACGAGAGACCCAGTACTTC

clone_size: -
cdr3_length: 12
v_call: TRBV30
j_call: TRBJ2-7
d_call: -
cdr3_aa: CAWSGNSPEQYF
cdr3_nt: TGTGCCTGGAGTGGGAACAGCCCCGAGCAGTACTTC

clone_size: -
cdr3_length: 17
v_call: TRBV24-1
j_call: TRBJ2-3
d_call: TRBD2
cdr3_aa: CATSQTGTSGSTDTQYF
cdr3_nt: TGTGCCACCAGTCAAACCGGGACTAGCGGTAGCACAGATACGCAGTATTTT

clone_size: many
cdr3_length: 14
v_call: TRBV20-1
j_call: TRBJ1-2
d_call: -
cdr3_aa: CSARTGKGIYGYTF
cdr3_nt: TGCAGTGCTAGGACAGGAAAGGGCATCTATGGCTACACCTTC

clone_size: many
cdr3_length: 15
v_call: TRBV9
j_call: TRBJ1-4
d_call: TRBD1
cdr3_aa: CASSVSTGQGEKLFF
cdr3_nt: TGTGCCAGCAGCGTATCTACGGGACAGGGGGAAAAACTGTTTTTT

clone_size: many
cdr3_length: 15
v_call: TRBV7-9
j_call: TRBJ1-1
d_call: -
cdr3_aa: CASIHGRGMNTEAFF
cdr3_nt: TGTGCCAGCATCCATGGGCGGGGGATGAACACTGAAGCTTTCTTT

clone_size: -
cdr3_length: 12
v_call: TRBV6-1
j_call: TRBJ2-7
d_call: -
cdr3_aa: CASSEGPHEQYF
cdr3_nt: TGTGCCAGCAGTGAAGGGCCCCACGAGCAGTACTTC

clone_size: medium-sized
cdr3_length: 16
v_call: TRBV11-2
j_call: TRBJ2-5
d_call: TRBD2
cdr3_aa: CASSRGLAGFLKTQYF
cdr3_nt: TGTGCCAGCAGCCGGGGACTAGCGGGATTCTTGAAGACCCAGTACTTC

clone_size: -
cdr3_length: 16
v_call: TRBV19
j_call: TRBJ1-3
d_call: TRBD1
cdr3_aa: CASSEQGPSSGNTIYF
cdr3_nt: TGTGCCAGTAGTGAACAGGGGCCTTCCTCTGGAAACACCATATATTTT

clone_size: -
cdr3_length: 14
v_call: TRBV20-1
j_call: TRBJ1-5
d_call: -
cdr3_aa: CSARKGPSNQPQHF
cdr3_nt: TGCAGTGCTAGAAAGGGACCCTCCAATCAGCCCCAGCATTTT